Below, 8 T cell receptor beta chains from the same sample are listed, as sequenced in a study of cytomegalovirus exposure and HLA in healthy donors. Vbeta (60) and Jbeta (13) primers were used in the PCR. Method: immunoSEQ multiplex PCR; TCRdb's copy keeps in-frame clones and lacks some. The sample contains about 180,000 clones, 81% of which appear only once. Sequenced sample: PBMCs. The receptors stem from a woman under 30 in good health and CMV-seropositive.

The chain employs TRBV7-3 and TRBJ1-2, with 7 bases identical to TRBD1. This CDR3 spans 13 amino acids. Germline V gene sequence: CDR1 SGHTA, CDR2 FQGTGA. V shed 2 bases and J 4 bases; nucleotides not matched to a gene: 1. The CDR3 loop reads CASSLQGGYGYTF. CDR3 DNA sequence: TGTGCCAGCAGCTTACAGGGGGGCTATGGCTACACCTTC. The whole variable domain, remainder taken from reference TRBV7-3 and TRBJ1-2, is GAGVSQTPSNKVTEKGKYVELRCDPISGHTALYWYRQSLGQGPEFLIYFQGTGAADDSGLPNDRFFAVRPEGSVSTLKIQRTERGDSAVYLCASSLQGGYGYTFGSGTRLTVV.

The sample holds a few counts of this clone. The rearrangement joins TRBV5-5 to TRBJ2-6; D unclear. Germline loops: CDR1 SGHKS, CDR2 YYEKEE (reference sequence). Trimming took off 4 bases at V and 0 bases at J, with 8 bases between the two ends. The CDR3 is 15 amino acids. The CDR3 sequence: CASSQGGSGANVLTF. Written as DNA, the CDR3 is TGTGCCAGCAGCCAAGGCGGCTCTGGGGCCAACGTCCTGACTTTC. The variable domain in full, with the rest retrieved from reference TRBV5-5 and TRBJ2-6, is DAGVTQSPTHLIKTRGQQVTLRCSPISGHKSVSWYQQVLGQGPQFIFQYYEKEERGRGNFPDRFSARQFPNYSSELNVNALLLGDSALYLCASSQGGSGANVLTFGAGSRLTVL.

The chain uses TRBV25-1 and TRBJ1-4; possible D gene TRBD1, 6 bases. V was cut by 3 bases and J by 7 bases, with 21 bases left in between. Per germline, CDR1 MGHDK and CDR2 SYGVNS. CDR3 length: 17 residues. Here the CDR3 DNA reads TGTGCCAGCAGTGACCTAGGCCAGGCGGGGGGCGGTGAAAAACTGTTTTTT. Translating gives CASSDLGQAGGGEKLFF.

This clone appeared once. The chain recombines TRBV6-5 with TRBJ1-6, with a tentative D call TRBD1 (6 bases). Looked up from germline, CDR1 is MNHEY and CDR2 is SVGAGI. Between the trimmed V and J ends, which lost 0 bases and 2 bases, there was a span of 8 bases. The CDR3 is 16 residues long. The CDR3, as DNA: TGTGCCAGCAGTTACTCCCGACAGGCCTATAATTCACCCCTCCACTTT. Translated: CASSYSRQAYNSPLHF.

This rearrangement joins TRBV19 to TRBJ2-3; TRBD1 matches at 10 bases. Germline loops: CDR1 LNHDA, CDR2 SQIVND (reference sequence). The CDR3 length is 16 residues. Trimming at V came to 4 bases and at J to 3 bases, leaving 7 bases not matched to a gene. CDR3 sequence: CASSTLRQGATDTQYF. The CDR3 nucleotides are TGTGCCAGTAGTACCCTCCGACAGGGGGCGACAGATACGCAGTATTTT.

V and J are TRBV9 and TRBJ1-4; maybe TRBD1 (6 bases). The CDR3 is 15 residues long. Germline CDR1 is SGDLS and CDR2 is YYNGEE. With 4 bases removed from V and 5 bases from J, the gap between germline ends came to 15 bases. The DNA of the CDR3 is TGTGCCAGCAGCCCAAGTTTACAGGGAAATGAAAAACTGTTTTTT. Its protein product is CASSPSLQGNEKLFF.

The chain couples TRBV5-6 to TRBJ2-7; D gene uncertain. The germline gives CDR1 SGHDT, CDR2 YYEEEE. Trimming pared 0 bases from V and 0 bases from J, leaving 7 bases between. This CDR3 contains 14 residues. The CDR3 DNA is TGTGCCAGCAGCTTGGCCGGGTTCTCCTACGAGCAGTACTTC. Translation gives CASSLAGFSYEQYF.

The chain links TRBV27 to TRBJ2-5; TRBD2 aligns across 9 bases. The length of the CDR3 is 16 residues. The germline CDR1 and CDR2 sequences are MNHEY and SMNVEV (reference sequence). Germline trimming cut 1 base from V and 3 bases from J; bases unmatched to any gene: 6. The CDR3 DNA reads as TGTGCCAGCAGTTTATGGGGCGGGGGGGCAGAAGAGACCCAGTACTTC. Amino acid sequence: CASSLWGGGAEETQYF.